These 24 T cell receptor beta chains share one sample of origin, sequenced in a study of blood T cell repertoires in COVID-19. The protocol was immunoSEQ multiplex PCR, while the TCRdb copy is restricted to in-frame clones and leaves out a portion. The data contain under 250,000 clones, more than 70% of them seen just once; the ten biggest clones take up about 6%. Input material: peripheral blood. The receptors were sampled from a woman older than 75 with COVID-19, enrolled during active disease.

The J gene is TRBJ1-1, the V gene TRBV9; D unresolved. Trimming left V 3 bases short and J 2 bases short, with 11 bases between. The length of the CDR3 is 14 residues. CDR1 is SGDLS and CDR2 is YYNGEE in the germline V gene. The chain's CDR3 is CASSESGINTEAFF. In DNA form, the CDR3 reads TGTGCCAGCAGCGAGAGCGGGATAAACACTGAAGCTTTCTTT.

The chain recombines TRBV5-1 with TRBJ1-2; D is perhaps TRBD1 (6 bases). V was pared by 0 bases and J by 7 bases, with 10 bases between. From germline, CDR1 is SGHRS and CDR2 YFSETQ. There are 13 residues in the CDR3. CDR3 loop: CASSLEGDGGYTF. CDR3 nucleotide sequence: TGCGCCAGCAGCTTGGAGGGGGATGGTGGCTACACCTTC.

CDR3 protein: CASSEEDRQPQHF. The CDR3 DNA follows: TGTGCCAGCAGTGAAGAGGACAGACAGCCCCAGCATTTT. This chain uses TRBV2 with TRBJ1-5; perhaps TRBD1 as D (6 bases). CDR1 and CDR2 from the germline V gene are SNHLY and FYNNEI. The CDR3 totals 13 residues. V lost 1 base and J lost 7, with 8 bases in between.

This chain connects TRBV7-9 to TRBJ2-5; TRBD2 matches at 8 bases. The junction had 10 bases not matched to a gene; V was cut back by 0 bases and J by 7 bases. The germline V gene has CDR1 SEHNR and CDR2 FQNEAQ (reference sequence). The CDR3 loop spans 16 amino acids. The CDR3 DNA sequence: TGTGCCAGCAGCTTAGCGTCGGGGGGGAATCTTGGGACCCAGTACTTC. Translation gives CASSLASGGNLGTQYF.

The chain carries TRBV5-8 and TRBJ2-5; a weak D match, TRBD1 (5 bases). Germline assignment: CDR1 SGHTS and CDR2 YDEGEE. The CDR3 is 14 residues long. Trimming cost V 2 bases and J 5 bases, with 13 bases left between them. The CDR3 region is CASSFPGSPETQYF. The CDR3, as DNA: TGTGCCAGCAGCTTTCCAGGGTCACCGGAGACCCAGTACTTC.

The rearrangement joins TRBV29-1 to TRBJ2-3; D unclear. This CDR3 spans 13 amino acids. Trimming took 5 bases from V and 4 from J, leaving 13 bases between them. Looked up from germline, CDR1 is SQVTM and CDR2 is ANQGSEA. The CDR3 bases are TGCAGCGTTACCCGTGGAGTCCCAGATACGCAGTATTTT. It codes for CSVTRGVPDTQYF.

The V and J genes are TRBV28 and TRBJ2-7; the D gene is possibly TRBD1 (6 bases). Trimming removed 3 bases at V and 4 bases at J, with 10 bases between. The CDR3 runs to 13 residues. Germline CDR1 and CDR2: MDHEN and SYDVKM. CDR3 nucleotide sequence: TGTGCCAGCAGTTTCCCTCAGGGGTACGAGCAGTACTTC. Protein sequence: CASSFPQGYEQYF.

The chain employs TRBV18 and TRBJ1-6; D perhaps matches TRBD1 (5 bases). Germline values: CDR1 KGHSH, CDR2 LQKENI. V dropped 3 bases and J dropped 9 bases, with 12 bases sitting between them. The CDR3 totals 14 residues. The CDR3 region is CASSPRDEASPLHF. The CDR3 bases are TGTGCCAGCTCACCCAGGGATGAGGCTTCACCCCTCCACTTT.

A remark on this clone: Other DNA sequences in this sample translate to the same CDR3. The chain is built from TRBV6-2 or TRBV6-3 and TRBJ1-2; 9 bases align to TRBD1. This CDR3 comprises 13 residues. Germline V lookup: CDR1 MNHEY, CDR2 SVGEGT. Germline trimming cut 5 bases from V and 3 bases from J; bases unmatched to any gene: 1. CDR3 sequence: CASSRTGDYGYTF. The CDR3 bases are TGTGCCAGCAGTAGGACAGGGGACTATGGCTACACCTTC.

This clone has a handful of counts. The chain links TRBV18 to TRBJ2-7; a possible D gene is TRBD1 (6 bases). The CDR3 loop spans 14 amino acids. Germline V gene data show CDR1 as KGHSH and CDR2 as LQKENI. Trimming pared 3 bases from V and 2 bases from J, leaving 11 bases between. CDR3 in DNA: TGTGCCAGCTCACCCGTGACAGGCACCTACGAGCAGTACGTC. Translating it yields CASSPVTGTYEQYV.

V and J are TRBV7-2 and TRBJ1-1; D may be TRBD1 (6 bases). V was clipped by 0 bases and J by 1 base, with 12 bases between them. Germline assignment: CDR1 SGHTA and CDR2 FQGNSA. The CDR3 runs to 16 residues. CDR3 DNA: TGTGCCAGCAGCTTAGCGGGGGCAGGGACGAACACTGAAGCTTTCTTT. Its protein product is CASSLAGAGTNTEAFF.

The chain employs TRBV10-3 and TRBJ2-1, with TRBD2 matching over 7 bases. This CDR3 spans 15 amino acids. The V gene's germline CDR1 is ENHRY and CDR2 SYGVKD. J was trimmed by 6 bases and V by 2 bases; bases with no gene match: 7. The CDR3 nucleotides read TGTGCCATCAGTGAGAGGGCTAGCGGTATCAATGAGCAGTTCTTC. This sequence encodes CAISERASGINEQFF.

The V call is TRBV6-5, the J call TRBJ1-3; D uncertain. This CDR3 comprises 16 residues. Germline lookup yields CDR1 MNHEY and CDR2 SVGAGI. Trimming removed 0 bases from V and 6 bases from J, with 15 bases in between. The CDR3 loop is CASSYSSVNWANTIYF. The CDR3 DNA reads as TGTGCCAGCAGTTACTCCTCGGTGAATTGGGCAAACACCATATATTTT.

V gene TRBV4-3 combines with J gene TRBJ1-1; a possible D gene is TRBD1 (6 bases). V was shortened by 4 bases and J by 1 base, with 10 bases between the two germline ends. The germline gives CDR1 LGHNA, CDR2 YSLEER. The CDR3 spans 14 residues. The CDR3 loop reads CASSRQGTNTEAFF. The CDR3 DNA sequence: TGCGCCAGCAGCCGGCAGGGGACGAACACTGAAGCTTTCTTT.

This chain connects TRBV9 to TRBJ2-2, with a tentative D call TRBD2 (6 bases). The V end was cut by 6 bases, the J end by 1 base, with 13 bases between. The V gene's germline CDR1 is SGDLS and CDR2 YYNGEE. The CDR3 is made up of 15 amino acids. The CDR3 region has the DNA TGTGCCAGCACCCCTGGGGGGATGAACACCGGGGAGCTGTTTTTT. Translating gives CASTPGGMNTGELFF.

This clone was seen once. The CDR3 sequence is CASSGGLAGPGASGELFF. The CDR3 DNA is TGTGCCAGTAGTGGGGGACTAGCGGGTCCCGGGGCTTCCGGGGAGCTGTTTTTT. This rearrangement joins TRBV19 to TRBJ2-2; 12 bases fit TRBD2. After removal of 5 bases from V and 6 bases from J, the junction contained 13 bases not matched to a gene. Per germline, CDR1 LNHDA and CDR2 SQIVND (reference sequence). The CDR3 covers 18 residues.

The rearrangement uses TRBV28 and TRBJ2-1; 11 bases fit TRBD2. Germline CDR1 reads MDHEN; CDR2 reads SYDVKM. V trimming: 4 bases; J trimming: 0 bases; junction bases outside the gene matches: 2. The CDR3 extends over 16 amino acids. CDR3 amino acids: CASSSLAGVSYNEQFF. In nucleotides, the CDR3 is TGTGCCAGCAGTTCACTAGCGGGGGTCTCCTACAATGAGCAGTTCTTC. Filled out from reference TRBV28 and TRBJ2-1, the complete variable domain reads DVKVTQSSRYLVKRTGEKVFLECVQDMDHENMFWYRQDPGLGLRLIYFSYDVKMKEKGDIPEGYSVSREKKERFSLILESASTNQTSMYLCASSSLAGVSYNEQFFGPGTRLTVL.

The rearrangement links TRBV27 to TRBJ1-2; D is unclear. The CDR3 is 14 amino acids. CDR1 MNHEY and CDR2 SMNVEV come from the germline V gene (reference sequence). Trimming removed 6 bases from V and 4 bases from J, with 15 bases in between. CDR3 residues: CASSPYMGGYGYTF. In DNA, the CDR3 is TGTGCCAGCAGCCCTTATATGGGAGGCTATGGCTACACCTTC.

This chain uses TRBV5-1 with TRBJ2-1, with 11 nucleotides matching TRBD2. In germline, CDR1 is SGHRS, CDR2 YFSETQ. The CDR3 spans 16 residues. J gave up 1 base and V 0 bases, and 0 bases lay outside the gene matches. CDR3 region: CASSLGLAGSYNEQFF. CDR3 nucleotide sequence: TGCGCCAGCAGCTTGGGACTAGCGGGGTCCTACAATGAGCAGTTCTTC.

CDR3 sequence (DNA): TGTGCCACTAGGGACAGGGATTACACCGGGGAGCTGTTTTTT. Protein product: CATRDRDYTGELFF. This rearrangement joins TRBV19 to TRBJ2-2; 9 positions match TRBD1. V lost 10 bases to trimming and J lost 3 bases; unmatched junction nucleotides: 6. Germline V lookup: CDR1 LNHDA, CDR2 SQIVND (reference sequence). This CDR3 is built from 14 residues.

In this sample, this clone turned up a few times. The genes are TRBV20-1 and TRBJ2-7; 10 bases are a match to TRBD2. The CDR3 runs 11 residues. V dropped 3 bases and J dropped 7; count of bases not matched to a gene: 0. Looked up from germline, CDR1 is DFQATT and CDR2 is SNEGSKA (reference sequence). For the CDR3, the DNA is TGCAGTGCTAGGACTAGCGGGGAGCAGTACTTC. Protein sequence: CSARTSGEQYF.

In its sample, this clone was seen a few times. This chain uses TRBV3-1 (or the pseudogene TRBV3-2) with TRBJ1-6; a possible D gene is TRBD1 (5 bases). The CDR3 has 14 residues. CDR1 is LGHDT and CDR2 is YNNKEL in the germline V gene (reference sequence). The V end lost 6 bases, the J end lost 7 bases, and 13 bases lay between the germline ends. Written as DNA, the CDR3 is TGTGCCAGCAGAGATGTAGCAGGGAATTCACCCCTCCACTTT. The encoded protein is CASRDVAGNSPLHF.

This chain uses TRBV2 with TRBJ2-1, with TRBD2 matching 7 bases. The CDR3 is 16 residues long. V gave up 2 bases and J gave up 1 base; unmatched junction bases: 5. CDR1 is SNHLY and CDR2 is FYNNEI in the germline V gene. In nucleotides, the CDR3 is TGTGCCAGCAGTGAAAAGTCGGGGGGTTCCTACAATGAGCAGTTCTTC. It encodes CASSEKSGGSYNEQFF.

The rearrangement uses TRBV11-1 and TRBJ1-2; 12 bases align to TRBD1. Germline CDR1 reads SGHAT; CDR2 reads FQDESV (reference sequence). This CDR3 is 15 amino acids long. Germline trimming cut 2 bases from V and 9 bases from J; bases unmatched to any gene: 7. The CDR3 loop reads CASSLSGTGGISYTF. The DNA for the CDR3 is TGTGCCAGCAGCTTATCCGGGACAGGGGGCATTAGCTACACCTTC.